One and the same sample provided the 23 T cell receptor beta chains below, sequenced in a study of T cells in Graves' hyperthyroidism and ophthalmopathy. Amplification of TCR beta CDR3 regions used RNA as the template. Researchers ran a first-round RT-PCR on the TCR CDR3 using the HTBI primer set. Using its own MiXCR run on the multiplex PCR reads, TCRdb lists one record per CDR3 protein. Of roughly 500,000 distinct CDR3 sequences in the sample, 35% to 55% were seen once. The sequencing input was peripheral blood or thyroid tissue (not recorded which). The origin of the receptors is an adult woman with Graves' disease, either hyperthyroidism or ophthalmopathy (not recorded which).

The chain combines TRBV7-2 with TRBJ1-3, with D unclear. The CDR3 runs to 12 residues. Germline V CDR1 and CDR2: SGHTA, FQGNSA. Trimming stripped 7 bases from V and 8 bases from J, with 12 bases between. CDR3 nucleotide sequence: TGTGCCAGCAACGGAGGAAGAGACACCATATATTTT. Translated: CASNGGRDTIYF.

This clonotype was found many times. The rearrangement links TRBV6-5 to TRBJ1-5; D not certain. Germline-derived CDR1 and CDR2 are MNHEY and SVGAGI. Trimming took 8 bases from V and 0 from J, leaving 8 bases between them. The CDR3 is made up of 13 amino acids. The CDR3 DNA reads TGTGCCAGCGGACGGAGTAGCAATCAGCCCCAGCATTTT. Its translation: CASGRSSNQPQHF.

Ten or more counts support this clonotype. The rearrangement joins TRBV6-1 to TRBJ1-4; no definite D call. Between the trimmed V and J ends, which lost 8 bases and 10 bases, there was a span of 14 bases. This CDR3 is built from 12 residues. Looked up from germline, CDR1 is MNHNS and CDR2 is SASEGT. The CDR3 is CASLPRSGKLFF. The CDR3 nucleotides are TGTGCCAGCCTGCCAAGAAGCGGAAAACTGTTTTTT.

This sequence joins TRBV7-2 and TRBJ1-6; D not resolved. Per germline, CDR1 SGHTA and CDR2 FQGNSA. V lost 8 bases and J lost 10, with 18 bases in between. The CDR3 loop spans 14 amino acids. The CDR3: CASASFALGSPLHF. The DNA of the CDR3 is TGTGCCAGCGCCAGCTTTGCTCTTGGGTCACCCCTCCACTTT.

Points on this clonotype: A junction end diverges from the germline sequence, so it may reflect a read error. This chain links TRBV19 with TRBJ2-6; possibly TRBD2 for D (6 bases). Germline assignment: CDR1 LNHDA and CDR2 SQIVND (reference sequence). The CDR3 is 12 residues long. CDR3 nucleotides: TGTGCCAGTAGTATCACGGGGGTCACTGAAGCTTTC. Residues: CASSITGVTEAF. The full variable domain, its missing parts supplied by reference TRBV19 and TRBJ2-6, is DGGITQSPKYLFRKEGQNVTLSCEQNLNHDAMYWYRQDPGQGLRLIYYSQIVNDFQKGDIAEGYSVSREKKESFPLTVTSAQKNPTAFYLCASSITGVTEAFGAGSRLTVL.

The chain joins TRBV10-3 to TRBJ2-5; 7 positions match TRBD2. Germline trimming cut 2 bases from V and 5 bases from J; bases unmatched to any gene: 14. The CDR3 has 17 amino acids. Germline CDR1 and CDR2: ENHRY and SYGVKD. DNA for the CDR3: TGTGCCATCAGTGAGCCGACGGGGCGCGGGAGAGGTGAGACCCAGTACTTC. Translating it yields CAISEPTGRGRGETQYF.

This clonotype was seen at least ten times. V gene TRBV7-9 combines with J gene TRBJ1-1; D gene ambiguous. Germline values: CDR1 SEHNR, CDR2 FQNEAQ (reference sequence). Trimming took 5 bases from V and 9 from J, leaving 13 bases between them. The CDR3 is made up of 12 amino acids. CDR3 amino acids: CASSSQSLQAFF. CDR3 bases: TGTGCCAGCAGCAGTCAATCCCTCCAAGCTTTCTTT. Full variable domain (outside the CDR3, taken from reference TRBV7-9 and TRBJ1-1): DTGVSQNPRHKITKRGQNVTFRCDPISEHNRLYWYRQTLGQGPEFLTYFQNEAQLEKSRLLSDRFSAERPKGSFSTLEIQRTEQGDSAMYLCASSSQSLQAFFGQGTRLTVV.

This chain joins TRBV20-1 and TRBJ1-5, with D possibly being TRBD1 (5 bases). CDR3 length: 15 residues. Trimming cost V 1 base and J 4 bases, with 14 bases left between them. CDR1 and CDR2 from the germline V gene are DFQATT and SNEGSKA (reference sequence). CDR3 bases: TGCAGTGCTAGAGGTAGTCTGGGGGGGAATCAGCCCCAGCATTTT. Protein: CSARGSLGGNQPQHF.

The V call is TRBV14, the J call TRBJ2-7; D is uncertain. From germline, CDR1 is SGHDN and CDR2 FVKESK. V lost 3 bases, J lost 0 bases, and 12 bases lay in between. The CDR3 length is 15 residues. The CDR3 nucleotides are TGTGCCAGCAGCCACCTAGACACCGACTCCTACGAGCAGTACTTC. Translation gives CASSHLDTDSYEQYF.

This clonotype was counted at least ten times. V usage is TRBV10-3 and J usage is TRBJ2-7; D is unresolved. Germline CDR1 and CDR2: ENHRY and SYGVKD. Trimming pared 4 bases from V and 1 base from J, leaving 8 bases between. The length of the CDR3 is 13 residues. The CDR3 DNA follows: TGTGCCATCAGTGGGGCACAGTCCTACGAGCAGTACTTC. Encoded protein: CAISGAQSYEQYF.

Turning to this clonotype: A single base separates this from a much larger clone, so it may be a read error. The CDR3 spells CASRQDGTVNQPQHF. The CDR3 DNA reads TGCGCCAGCCGCCAAGATGGCACAGTCAATCAGCCCCAGCATTTT. The chain carries TRBV7-3 and TRBJ1-5; D call uncertain. The CDR3 extends over 15 amino acids. Germline loops: CDR1 SGHTA, CDR2 FQGTGA. The full variable domain, in which reference TRBV7-3 and TRBJ1-5 provide the parts outside the CDR3, is GAGVSQTPSNKVTEKGKYVELRCDPISGHTALYWYRQSLGQGPEFLIYFQGTGAADDSGLPNDRFFAVRPEGSVSTLKIQRTERGDSAVYLCASRQDGTVNQPQHFGDGTRLSIL.

This clonotype has a count of ten or more. The V gene is TRBV7-9, the J gene TRBJ2-2; 10 bases are shared with TRBD2. With 2 bases clipped from V and 6 bases from J, the junction kept 9 bases outside the gene matches. The CDR3 is 17 residues long. Germline V gives CDR1 SEHNR, CDR2 FQNEAQ (reference sequence). The CDR3 loop is CASSLFPLAGDSGELFF. The CDR3, as DNA: TGTGCCAGCAGCTTATTTCCGCTAGCGGGAGATTCCGGGGAGCTGTTTTTT.

V is TRBV19 and J is TRBJ1-2, with 7 bases that match TRBD1. The CDR3 length is 16 residues. Germline CDR1 LNHDA, CDR2 SQIVND (reference sequence). Germline trimming cut 7 bases from V and 5 bases from J; bases unmatched to any gene: 16. The chain's CDR3 is CASTTVFPGTVYGYTF. CDR3 nucleotides: TGTGCCAGTACGACCGTTTTCCCCGGGACAGTTTATGGCTACACCTTC. Full variable domain (outside the CDR3, taken from reference TRBV19 and TRBJ1-2): DGGITQSPKYLFRKEGQNVTLSCEQNLNHDAMYWYRQDPGQGLRLIYYSQIVNDFQKGDIAEGYSVSREKKESFPLTVTSAQKNPTAFYLCASTTVFPGTVYGYTFGSGTRLTVV.

In this sample, this clonotype turned up many times. V and J are TRBV5-4 and TRBJ2-5; the D gene is possibly TRBD2 (6 bases). Germline V gene sequence: CDR1 SGHNT, CDR2 YYREEE (reference sequence). The V end lost 0 bases, the J end lost 4 bases, and 10 bases lay between the germline ends. The CDR3 length is 14 residues. The CDR3 loop reads CASSLGRGRETQYF. CDR3 sequence (DNA): TGTGCCAGCAGCTTGGGGCGGGGTCGAGAGACCCAGTACTTC.

The chain uses TRBV2 and TRBJ2-5, with 14 bases identical to TRBD2. Germline V gene lookup returns CDR1 SNHLY and CDR2 FYNNEI. The CDR3 spans 18 residues. V was clipped by 7 bases and J by 5 bases; unmatched bases: 15. The CDR3 DNA reads TGTGCCAGCATCCTACGGACTAGCGGGAGGTTCACCGGGGAGACCCAGTACTTC. It is translated as CASILRTSGRFTGETQYF.

About this clonotype: The conserved closing phenylalanine or tryptophan is absent in this CDR3, likely reflecting a read error. It is unclear where the CDR3 begins or ends on the DNA, so no DNA is shown, and the CDR3 is as TCRdb lists it. The genes are TRBV14 and TRBJ1-3. The CDR3 has 11 residues if both end residues are counted. Germline CDR1 reads SGHDN; CDR2 reads FVKESK. CDR3 region: CASSQDLSLYT.

The chain uses TRBV20-1 and TRBJ1-6; a possible D gene is TRBD1 (5 bases). The CDR3 is made up of 14 amino acids. Germline V gives CDR1 DFQATT, CDR2 SNEGSKA (reference sequence). V gave up 3 bases and J gave up 10 bases, with 16 bases separating them. The CDR3 protein is CSASRQGEWSPLHF. The CDR3 DNA is TGCAGTGCTAGTAGGCAGGGTGAATGGTCACCCCTCCACTTT.

This chain links TRBV7-2 with TRBJ1-2, with D tentatively TRBD1 (6 bases). This CDR3 spans 16 amino acids. Germline CDR1 and CDR2: SGHTA and FQGNSA. Trimming took 7 bases from V and 4 from J, leaving 22 bases between them. The CDR3 spells CASTATGGPSIYGYTF. The CDR3, as DNA: TGTGCCAGCACCGCAACCGGGGGGCCTTCGATCTATGGCTACACCTTC.

With regard to this clonotype: One end of the junction varies from germline; a read error may be responsible. The genes are TRBV24-1 and TRBJ1-2, with 7 positions matching TRBD1. The germline gives CDR1 KGHDR, CDR2 SFDVKD. The CDR3 extends over 16 amino acids. CDR3 in DNA: TGTACCACCAGTGAATGGGACAGCCGAGGATTCTATGGCTACACCTTC. This encodes CTTSEWDSRGFYGYTF.

This clonotype was observed many times. The chain employs TRBV7-9 and TRBJ2-7; D not certain. Trimming stripped 5 bases from V and 0 bases from J, with 14 bases between. CDR3 length: 15 residues. Germline values: CDR1 SEHNR, CDR2 FQNEAQ (reference sequence). The CDR3 loop reads CASSPRHLSSYEQYF. CDR3 bases: TGTGCCAGCAGCCCCAGACACCTGAGCTCCTACGAGCAGTACTTC.

The CDR3 sequence is CASSPDSGTGQETQYF. The DNA of the CDR3 is TGTGCCAGCAGCCCGGACTCCGGGACAGGGCAAGAGACCCAGTACTTC. The chain carries TRBV7-2 and TRBJ2-5, with 9 bases matching TRBD1. CDR1 and CDR2 (germline): SGHTA, FQGNSA. J gave up 2 bases and V 5 bases, and 9 bases lay outside the gene matches. The CDR3 loop spans 16 amino acids.

Ten or more counts support this clonotype. The genes are TRBV27 and TRBJ1-1; 7 bases match TRBD1. J was trimmed by 11 bases and V by 6 bases; bases with no gene match: 9. From germline, CDR1 is MNHEY and CDR2 SMNVEV (reference sequence). The CDR3 loop spans 12 amino acids. This CDR3 is CASRQTGRAAFF. CDR3 in DNA: TGTGCCAGCAGACAGACAGGGCGGGCCGCTTTCTTT.

This clonotype was picked up many times. V is TRBV5-4 and J is TRBJ1-1; TRBD1 might be the D (5 bases). CDR3 length equals 13 residues. Germline lookup yields CDR1 SGHNT and CDR2 YYREEE (reference sequence). V was trimmed by 4 bases and J by 5 bases, leaving 12 bases between them. In DNA form, the CDR3 reads TGTGCCAGCAGCCTGAACTGGGGGACTGAAGCTTTCTTT. It specifies CASSLNWGTEAFF. Filled out from reference TRBV5-4 and TRBJ1-1, the complete variable domain reads ETGVTQSPTHLIKTRGQQVTLRCSSQSGHNTVSWYQQALGQGPQFIFQYYREEENGRGNFPPRFSGLQFPNYSSELNVNALELDDSALYLCASSLNWGTEAFFGQGTRLTVV.